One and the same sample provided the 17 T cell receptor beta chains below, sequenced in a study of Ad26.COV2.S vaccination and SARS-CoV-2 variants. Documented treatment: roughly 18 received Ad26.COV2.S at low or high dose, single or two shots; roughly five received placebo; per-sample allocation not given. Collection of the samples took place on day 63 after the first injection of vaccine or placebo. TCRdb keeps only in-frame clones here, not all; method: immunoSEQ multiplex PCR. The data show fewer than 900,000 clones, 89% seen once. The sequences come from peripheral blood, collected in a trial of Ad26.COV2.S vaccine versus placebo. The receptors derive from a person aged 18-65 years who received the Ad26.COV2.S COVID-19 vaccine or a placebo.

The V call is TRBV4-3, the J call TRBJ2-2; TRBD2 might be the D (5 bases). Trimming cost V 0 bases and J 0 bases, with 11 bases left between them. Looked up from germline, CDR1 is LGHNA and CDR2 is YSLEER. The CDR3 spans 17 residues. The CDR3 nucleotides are TGCGCCAGCAGCCAAGATCGAAGAGGGTCGAACACCGGGGAGCTGTTTTTT. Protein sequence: CASSQDRRGSNTGELFF.

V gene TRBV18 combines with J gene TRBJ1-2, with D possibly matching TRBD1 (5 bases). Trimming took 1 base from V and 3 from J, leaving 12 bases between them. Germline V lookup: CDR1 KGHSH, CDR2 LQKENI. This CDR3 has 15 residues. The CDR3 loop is CASSPQTEVYYGYTF. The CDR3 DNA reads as TGTGCCAGCTCACCACAGACAGAGGTGTACTATGGCTACACCTTC. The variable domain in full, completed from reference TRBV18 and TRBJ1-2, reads NAGVMQNPRHLVRRRGQEARLRCSPMKGHSHVYWYRQLPEEGLKFMVYLQKENIIDESGMPKERFSAEFPKEGPSILRIQQVVRGDSAAYFCASSPQTEVYYGYTFGSGTRLTVV.

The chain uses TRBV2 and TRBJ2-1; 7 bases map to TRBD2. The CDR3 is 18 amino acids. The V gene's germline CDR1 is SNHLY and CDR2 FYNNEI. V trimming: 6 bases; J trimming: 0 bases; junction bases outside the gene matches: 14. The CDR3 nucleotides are TGTGCCAGCAGCCAGCCCGGGGGTAGCGGGCCCTCCTACAATGAGCAGTTCTTC. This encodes CASSQPGGSGPSYNEQFF.

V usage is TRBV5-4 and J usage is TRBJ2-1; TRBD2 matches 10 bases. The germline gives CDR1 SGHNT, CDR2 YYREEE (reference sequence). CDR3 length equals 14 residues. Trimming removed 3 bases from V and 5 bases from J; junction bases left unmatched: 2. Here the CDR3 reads CASSWTSGDNEQFF. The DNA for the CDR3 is TGTGCCAGCAGCTGGACTAGCGGAGACAATGAGCAGTTCTTC.

CDR3 region: CASSTPSLPWEQYF. For the CDR3, the DNA is TGTGCCAGTAGTACGCCGAGCCTTCCCTGGGAGCAGTACTTC. The genes are TRBV19 and TRBJ2-7; D is unclear. The V gene lost 4 bases and the J gene lost 7 bases, with 17 bases spanning the gap. The CDR3 is 14 residues long. From germline, CDR1 is LNHDA and CDR2 SQIVND (reference sequence).

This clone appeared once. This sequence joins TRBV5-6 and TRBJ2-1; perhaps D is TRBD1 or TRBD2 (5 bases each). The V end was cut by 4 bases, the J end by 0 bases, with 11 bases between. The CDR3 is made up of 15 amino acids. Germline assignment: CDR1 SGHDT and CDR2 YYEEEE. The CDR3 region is CASSPWGSSYNEQFF. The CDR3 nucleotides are TGTGCCAGCAGCCCGTGGGGGAGCTCCTACAATGAGCAGTTCTTC.

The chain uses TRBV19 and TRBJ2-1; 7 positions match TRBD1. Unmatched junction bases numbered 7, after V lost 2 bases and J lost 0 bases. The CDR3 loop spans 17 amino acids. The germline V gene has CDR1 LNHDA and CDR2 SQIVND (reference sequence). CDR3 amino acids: CASSIRRGGPSYNEQFF. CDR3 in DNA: TGTGCCAGTAGTATAAGGCGAGGGGGCCCCTCCTACAATGAGCAGTTCTTC. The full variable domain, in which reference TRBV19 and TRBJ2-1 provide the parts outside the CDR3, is DGGITQSPKYLFRKEGQNVTLSCEQNLNHDAMYWYRQDPGQGLRLIYYSQIVNDFQKGDIAEGYSVSREKKESFPLTVTSAQKNPTAFYLCASSIRRGGPSYNEQFFGPGTRLTVL.

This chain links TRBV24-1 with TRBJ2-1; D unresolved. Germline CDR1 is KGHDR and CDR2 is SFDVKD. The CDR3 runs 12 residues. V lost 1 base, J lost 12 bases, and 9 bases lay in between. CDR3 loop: CATSDLGRVQFF. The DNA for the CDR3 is TGTGCCACCAGTGATTTAGGCCGGGTGCAGTTCTTC.

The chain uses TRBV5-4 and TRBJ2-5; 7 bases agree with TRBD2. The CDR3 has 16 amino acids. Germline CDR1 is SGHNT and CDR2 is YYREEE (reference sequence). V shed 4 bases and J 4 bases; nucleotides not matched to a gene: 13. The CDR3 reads CASSPRAGGVLETQYF. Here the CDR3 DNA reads TGTGCCAGCAGCCCGCGGGCTGGGGGGGTTTTAGAGACCCAGTACTTC.

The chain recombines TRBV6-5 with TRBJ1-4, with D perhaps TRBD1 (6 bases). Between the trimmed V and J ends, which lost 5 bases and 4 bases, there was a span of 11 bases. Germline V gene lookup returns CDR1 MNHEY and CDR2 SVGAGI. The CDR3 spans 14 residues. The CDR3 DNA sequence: TGTGCCAGCAGTCCCGGACAGATTAATGAAAAACTGTTTTTT. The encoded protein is CASSPGQINEKLFF.

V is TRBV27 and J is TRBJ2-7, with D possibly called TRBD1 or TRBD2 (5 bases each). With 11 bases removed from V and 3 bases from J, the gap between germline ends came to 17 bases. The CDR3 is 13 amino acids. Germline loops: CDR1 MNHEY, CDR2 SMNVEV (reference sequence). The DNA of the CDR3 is TGTGCCTCCTCCGGGACCCTTCACTACGAGCAGTACTTC. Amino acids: CASSGTLHYEQYF.

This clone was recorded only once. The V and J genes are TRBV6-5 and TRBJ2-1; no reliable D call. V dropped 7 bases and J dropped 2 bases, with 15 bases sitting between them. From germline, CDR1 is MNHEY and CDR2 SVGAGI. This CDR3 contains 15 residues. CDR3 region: CASTEESEAYNEQFF. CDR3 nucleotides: TGTGCCAGCACCGAGGAGAGTGAGGCCTACAATGAGCAGTTCTTC.

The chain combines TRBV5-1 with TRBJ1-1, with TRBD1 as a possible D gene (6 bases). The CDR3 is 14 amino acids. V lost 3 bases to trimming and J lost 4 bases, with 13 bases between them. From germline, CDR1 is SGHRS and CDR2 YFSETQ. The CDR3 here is CASSYGGGGTEAFF. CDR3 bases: TGCGCCAGCAGCTACGGGGGCGGAGGCACTGAAGCTTTCTTT.

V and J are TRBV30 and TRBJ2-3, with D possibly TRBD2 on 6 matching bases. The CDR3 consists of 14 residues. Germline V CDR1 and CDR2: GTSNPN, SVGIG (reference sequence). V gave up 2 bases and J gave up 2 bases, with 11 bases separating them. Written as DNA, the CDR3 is TGTGCCTGGAGTTGGAGGGTTACCACAGATACGCAGTATTTT. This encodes CAWSWRVTTDTQYF.

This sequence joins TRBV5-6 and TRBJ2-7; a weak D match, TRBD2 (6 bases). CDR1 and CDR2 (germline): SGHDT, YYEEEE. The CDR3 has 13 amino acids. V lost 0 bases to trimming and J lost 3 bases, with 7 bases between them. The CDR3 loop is CASSLGGLYEQYF. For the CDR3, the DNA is TGTGCCAGCAGCTTGGGGGGACTCTACGAGCAGTACTTC.

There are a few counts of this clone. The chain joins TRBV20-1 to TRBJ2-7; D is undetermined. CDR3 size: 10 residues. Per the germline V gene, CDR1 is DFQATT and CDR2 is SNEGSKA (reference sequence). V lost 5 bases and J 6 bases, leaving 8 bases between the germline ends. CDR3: CSAGSFEQYF. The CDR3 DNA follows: TGCAGTGCTGGCTCGTTCGAGCAGTACTTC.

The CDR3 region is CSVLTGIGGYTF. The CDR3 DNA reads as TGCAGCGTGCTGACAGGTATTGGTGGCTACACCTTC. The rearrangement joins TRBV29-1 to TRBJ1-2; maybe TRBD1 (6 bases). Germline-derived CDR1 and CDR2 are SQVTM and ANQGSEA. The CDR3 spans 12 residues. The germline V and J ends were trimmed by 6 bases and 7 bases, with 15 bases remaining between them. Complete variable domain (other parts from reference TRBV29-1 and TRBJ1-2): SAVISQKPSRDICQRGTSLTIQCQVDSQVTMMFWYRQQPGQSLTLIATANQGSEATYESGFVIDKFPISRPNLTFSTLTVSNMSPEDSSIYLCSVLTGIGGYTFGSGTRLTVV.